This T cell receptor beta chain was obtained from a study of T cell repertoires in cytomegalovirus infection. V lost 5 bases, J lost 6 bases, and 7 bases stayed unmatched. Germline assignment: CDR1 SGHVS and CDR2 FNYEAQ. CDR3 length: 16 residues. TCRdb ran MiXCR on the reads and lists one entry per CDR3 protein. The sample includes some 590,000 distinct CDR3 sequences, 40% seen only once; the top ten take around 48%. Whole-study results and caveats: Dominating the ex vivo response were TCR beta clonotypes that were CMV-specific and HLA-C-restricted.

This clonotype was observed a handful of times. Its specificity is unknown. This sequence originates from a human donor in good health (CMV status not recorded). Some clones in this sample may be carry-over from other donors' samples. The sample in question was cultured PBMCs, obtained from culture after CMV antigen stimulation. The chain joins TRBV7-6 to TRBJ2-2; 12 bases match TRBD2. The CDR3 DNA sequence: TGTGCCAGCAGCAAACCAAGACTAGCGGGAGCCGGGGAGCTGTTTTTT. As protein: CASSKPRLAGAGELFF.